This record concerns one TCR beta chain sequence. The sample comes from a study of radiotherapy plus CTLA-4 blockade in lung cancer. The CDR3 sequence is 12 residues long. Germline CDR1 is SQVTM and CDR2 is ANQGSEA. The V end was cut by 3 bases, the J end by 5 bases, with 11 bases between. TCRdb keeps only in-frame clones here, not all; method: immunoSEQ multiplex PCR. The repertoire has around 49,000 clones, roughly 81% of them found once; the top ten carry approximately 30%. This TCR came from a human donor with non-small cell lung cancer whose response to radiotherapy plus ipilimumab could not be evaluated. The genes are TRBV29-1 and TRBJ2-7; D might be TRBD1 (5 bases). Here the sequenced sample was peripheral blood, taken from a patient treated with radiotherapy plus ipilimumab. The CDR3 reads CSVERDSHEQYF. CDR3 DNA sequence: TGCAGCGTTGAGCGCGACAGCCACGAGCAGTACTTC.